One T cell receptor beta chain is described in this entry. This sample is drawn from a study of type 1 regulatory T cells. About the research overall: This in vitro CD4 product, T-allo10, is enriched for Tr1 cells and alloantigen-specific.

One entry per CDR3 protein results from TCRdb running MiXCR on the reads. The table records approximately 97,000 distinct CDR3 sequences, 30% to 35% of them present only once. Sequenced material: CD4+ T cells, either the whole sample or a sorted fraction (not recorded which). The source is a human donor in good health.

CDR3 coding DNA: TGCGCCAGCAGCCTTATGGGACTAGTGGTTGATGAGCAGTTCTTC. Amino acids: CASSLMGLVVDEQFF. The rearrangement joins TRBV4-1 to TRBJ2-1; 8 bases match TRBD2. The ends lost 4 bases at V and 8 bases at J; junction bases unmatched: 10. The CDR3 is made up of 15 amino acids. Germline CDR1 reads MGHRA; CDR2 reads YSYEKL.